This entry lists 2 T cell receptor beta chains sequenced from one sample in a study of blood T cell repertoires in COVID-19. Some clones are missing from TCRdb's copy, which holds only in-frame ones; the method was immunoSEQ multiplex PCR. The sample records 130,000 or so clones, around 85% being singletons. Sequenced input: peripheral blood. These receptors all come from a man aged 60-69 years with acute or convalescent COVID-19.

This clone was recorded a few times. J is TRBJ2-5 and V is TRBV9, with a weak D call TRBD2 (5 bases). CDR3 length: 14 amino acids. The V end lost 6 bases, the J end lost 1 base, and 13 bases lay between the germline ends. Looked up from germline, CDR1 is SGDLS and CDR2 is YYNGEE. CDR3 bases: TGTGCCAGCAACTCTGGAGGATTCCAAGAGACCCAGTACTTC. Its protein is CASNSGGFQETQYF.

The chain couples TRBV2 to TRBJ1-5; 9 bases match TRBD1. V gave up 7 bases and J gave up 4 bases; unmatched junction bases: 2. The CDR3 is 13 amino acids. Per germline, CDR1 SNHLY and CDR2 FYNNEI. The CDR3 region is CASKGQGNQPQHF. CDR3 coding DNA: TGTGCCAGCAAAGGACAGGGGAATCAGCCCCAGCATTTT.